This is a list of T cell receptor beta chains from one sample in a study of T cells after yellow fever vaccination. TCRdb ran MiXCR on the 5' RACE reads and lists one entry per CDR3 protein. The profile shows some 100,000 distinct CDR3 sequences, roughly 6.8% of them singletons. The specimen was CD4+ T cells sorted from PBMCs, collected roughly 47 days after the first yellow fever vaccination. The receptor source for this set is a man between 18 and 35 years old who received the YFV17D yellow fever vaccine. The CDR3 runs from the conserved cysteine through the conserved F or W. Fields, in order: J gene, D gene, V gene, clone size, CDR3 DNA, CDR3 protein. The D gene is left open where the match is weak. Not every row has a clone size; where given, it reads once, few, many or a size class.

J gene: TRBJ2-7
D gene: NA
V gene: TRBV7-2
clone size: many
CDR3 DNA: TGTGCCAGCAGCTTACGGGAAGAATCCTACGAGCAGTACTTC
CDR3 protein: CASSLREESYEQYF

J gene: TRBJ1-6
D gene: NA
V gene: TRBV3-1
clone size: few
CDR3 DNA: TGTGCCAGCAGCCAAGGGCCTGGTCAGGGACGCTCACCCCTCCACTTT
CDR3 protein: CASSQGPGQGRSPLHF

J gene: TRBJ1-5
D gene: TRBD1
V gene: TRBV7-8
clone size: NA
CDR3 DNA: TGTGCCAGCAGCGGAACGGGGACAGGGTATCAGCCCCAGCATTTT
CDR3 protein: CASSGTGTGYQPQHF

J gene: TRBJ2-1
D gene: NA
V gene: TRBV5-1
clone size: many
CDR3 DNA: TGCGCCAGCAGCTCTTTGTGGGGTGAGCAGTTCTTC
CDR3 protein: CASSSLWGEQFF

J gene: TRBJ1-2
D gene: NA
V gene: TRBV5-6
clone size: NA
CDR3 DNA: TGTGCCAGCAGCCCTTCATGGGGGGGGGCCCTCTCCTTC
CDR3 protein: CASSPSWGGALSF

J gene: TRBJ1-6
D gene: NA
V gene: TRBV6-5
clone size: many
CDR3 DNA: TGTGCCAGCAGTTATAGCGGGAACGCTAATTCACCCCTCCACTTT
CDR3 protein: CASSYSGNANSPLHF

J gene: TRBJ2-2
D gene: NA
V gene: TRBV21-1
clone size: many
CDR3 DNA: TGTGCCAGCACCGTCGGGAACACCGGGGAGCTGTTTTTT
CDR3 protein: CASTVGNTGELFF

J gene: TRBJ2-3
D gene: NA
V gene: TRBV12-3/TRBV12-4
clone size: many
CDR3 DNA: TGTGCCAGCAGTTTGGGGGGACAGACGCAGTATTTT
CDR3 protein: CASSLGGQTQYF

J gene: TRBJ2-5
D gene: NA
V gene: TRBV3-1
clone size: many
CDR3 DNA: TGTGCCAGCAGCTTCGACCCGAGGGGGACCCAGTACTTC
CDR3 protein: CASSFDPRGTQYF

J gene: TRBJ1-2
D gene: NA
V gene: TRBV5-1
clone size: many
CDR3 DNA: TGCGCCAGCAGCCAGCAGGGATACTATGGCTACACCTTC
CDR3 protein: CASSQQGYYGYTF

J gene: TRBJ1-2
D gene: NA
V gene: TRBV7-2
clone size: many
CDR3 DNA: TGTGCCAGCGGTTTCGGTGGCTATGGCTACACCTTC
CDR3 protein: CASGFGGYGYTF

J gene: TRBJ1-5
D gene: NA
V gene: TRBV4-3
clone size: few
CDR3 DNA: TGCGCCAGCAGCCAAAACAGGGTTCAGCCCCAGCATTTT
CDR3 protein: CASSQNRVQPQHF

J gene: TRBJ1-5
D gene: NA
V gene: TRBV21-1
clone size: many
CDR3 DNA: TGTGCCAGCAGCAAAGGGCGGGTCGGTGTTGATGCCCAGCCCCAGCATTTT
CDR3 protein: CASSKGRVGVDAQPQHF

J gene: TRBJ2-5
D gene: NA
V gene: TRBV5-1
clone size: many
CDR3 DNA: TGCGCCAGCAGCTCAATGGTTGGGGTGGAAGAGACCCAGTACTTC
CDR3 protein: CASSSMVGVEETQYF

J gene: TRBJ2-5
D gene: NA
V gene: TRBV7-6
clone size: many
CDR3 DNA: TGTGCCAGCAGCCCCGCGGCGGAGACCCAGTACTTC
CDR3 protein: CASSPAAETQYF